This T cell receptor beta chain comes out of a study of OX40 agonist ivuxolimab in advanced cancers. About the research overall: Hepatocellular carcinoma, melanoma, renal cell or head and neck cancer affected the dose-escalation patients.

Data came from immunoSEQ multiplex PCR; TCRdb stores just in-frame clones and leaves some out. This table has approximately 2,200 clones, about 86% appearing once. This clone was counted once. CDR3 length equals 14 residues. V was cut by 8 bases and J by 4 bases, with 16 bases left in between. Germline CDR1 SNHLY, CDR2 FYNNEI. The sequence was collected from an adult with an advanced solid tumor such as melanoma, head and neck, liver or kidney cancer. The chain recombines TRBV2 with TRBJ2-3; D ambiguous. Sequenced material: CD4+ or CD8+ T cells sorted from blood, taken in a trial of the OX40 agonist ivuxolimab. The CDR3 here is CASPAEFLADTQYF. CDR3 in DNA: TGTGCCAGCCCCGCGGAGTTTCTAGCAGATACGCAGTATTTT. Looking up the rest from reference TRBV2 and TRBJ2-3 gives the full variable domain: EPEVTQTPSHQVTQMGQEVILRCVPISNHLYFYWYRQILGQKVEFLVSFYNNEISEKSEIFDDQFSVERPDGSNFTLKIRSTKLEDSAMYFCASPAEFLADTQYFGPGTRLTVL.